The 20 T cell receptor beta chains in this list originate from one sample, sequenced in a study of T-cell reconstitution after alpha-beta-depleted transplantation in children. Unique molecular identifiers were incorporated during preparation of the TCRbeta library. A single record per CDR3 protein comes from TCRdb applying MiXCR to the PCR reads. This sample yields around 380,000 distinct CDR3 sequences, of which approximately 10% are seen a single time; approximately 5% belongs to the top ten. This sample comprised PBMCs from the stem cell graft donor, obtained from the stem cell graft. These receptor sequences come from a human donor who donated a stem cell graft to a child with acute myeloid leukemia.

There are a few counts of this clonotype. The V gene is TRBV27, the J gene TRBJ2-1; maybe TRBD1 (6 bases). Germline lookup yields CDR1 MNHEY and CDR2 SMNVEV (reference sequence). The CDR3 contains 13 residues. V lost 7 bases and J 6 bases, leaving 13 bases between the germline ends. In DNA form, the CDR3 reads TGTGCCAGCAAATCCGGACAGTCCAATGAGCAGTTCTTC. Amino acid sequence: CASKSGQSNEQFF.

The chain joins TRBV5-5 to TRBJ2-7; TRBD1 matches 8 bases. V shed 1 base and J 6 bases; nucleotides not matched to a gene: 9. Germline CDR1 and CDR2: SGHKS and YYEKEE (reference sequence). This CDR3 is 15 amino acids long. The CDR3 sequence: CASSLSPDRASEQYV. For the CDR3, the DNA is TGTGCCAGCAGCTTGTCCCCGGACAGGGCGAGCGAGCAGTACGTC.

The rearrangement uses TRBV6-2 or TRBV6-3 and TRBJ2-4; D tentatively fits TRBD1 or TRBD2 (5 bases each). The V end lost 4 bases, the J end lost 0 bases, and 13 bases lay between the germline ends. CDR1 is MNHEY and CDR2 is SVGEGT in the germline V gene. The CDR3 contains 16 residues. The CDR3 sequence: CASSWDRRSAKNIQYF. CDR3 bases: TGTGCCAGCAGTTGGGACCGTCGTTCAGCCAAAAACATTCAGTACTTC.

This clonotype has a count of ten or more. The V and J genes are TRBV5-1 and TRBJ2-5, with 9 bases that match TRBD1. Germline loops: CDR1 SGHRS, CDR2 YFSETQ. This CDR3 contains 16 residues. J was trimmed by 5 bases and V by 4 bases; bases with no gene match: 12. The CDR3, as DNA: TGCGCCAGCAGCGGAGGCAACACAGGGGGCATGGAGACCCAGTACTTC. Translating it yields CASSGGNTGGMETQYF.

This clonotype occurred many times. The V call is TRBV29-1, the J call TRBJ1-1; 9 nucleotides match TRBD1. The CDR3 loop spans 14 amino acids. Trimming cost V 2 bases and J 1 base; bases outside gene matches: 2. From germline, CDR1 is SQVTM and CDR2 ANQGSEA. The CDR3 coding sequence is TGCAGCGTTGAACAGGACAGGGGGAACACTGAAGCTTTCTTT. This sequence encodes CSVEQDRGNTEAFF.

This clonotype was recorded a few times. V usage is TRBV4-3 and J usage is TRBJ2-1; D could derive from TRBD1 or TRBD2 (5 bases each). The CDR3 sequence is 15 residues long. Per germline, CDR1 LGHNA and CDR2 YSLEER. Between the trimmed V and J ends, which lost 4 bases and 3 bases, there was a span of 13 bases. CDR3 coding DNA: TGCGCCAGCAGCCCAGAGAGGGGTTACTACAATGAGCAGTTCTTC. Amino acid sequence: CASSPERGYYNEQFF.

This clonotype was seen ten or more times. The CDR3 reads CASSPSGSPLHF. The CDR3 region has the DNA TGTGCCAGCAGCCCGAGCGGTTCACCCCTCCACTTT. The rearrangement links TRBV5-6 to TRBJ1-6; no reliable D call. The V end was cut by 4 bases, the J end by 9 bases, with 8 bases between. Per the germline V gene, CDR1 is SGHDT and CDR2 is YYEEEE. The CDR3 sequence is 12 residues long.

There are a few counts of this clonotype. This chain links TRBV7-8 with TRBJ1-1; the D gene is possibly TRBD1 (6 bases). CDR3 length: 16 residues. V shed 1 base and J shed 1 base, with 13 bases lying between them. Germline assignment: CDR1 SGHVS and CDR2 FQNEAQ. The CDR3 reads CASSLGVAGENTEAFF. In nucleotides, the CDR3 is TGTGCCAGCAGCTTAGGAGTTGCAGGGGAGAACACTGAAGCTTTCTTT.

This clonotype has more than one count but fewer than ten. The chain employs TRBV6-1 and TRBJ2-2, with D perhaps matching TRBD1 (6 bases). The CDR3 consists of 12 residues. The ends were cut back, 6 bases at V and 6 bases at J, with 8 bases in the middle. CDR1 and CDR2 from the germline V gene are MNHNS and SASEGT. The CDR3 here is CASRNRAGELFF. CDR3 nucleotide sequence: TGTGCCAGCAGGAACAGGGCCGGGGAGCTGTTTTTT.

The rearrangement links TRBV3-1 to TRBJ2-1; TRBD2 matches at 10 bases. V shed 1 base and J 4 bases; nucleotides not matched to a gene: 4. This CDR3 contains 16 residues. CDR1 LGHDT and CDR2 YNNKEL come from the germline V gene (reference sequence). The CDR3 spells CASSQGGSGRYNEQFF. CDR3 nucleotides: TGTGCCAGCAGCCAAGGGGGTAGCGGGAGGTACAATGAGCAGTTCTTC.

V is TRBV30 and J is TRBJ1-1, with a tentative D call TRBD1 (6 bases). Germline CDR1 reads GTSNPN; CDR2 reads SVGIG (reference sequence). Trimming took off 6 bases at V and 1 base at J, with 15 bases between the two ends. CDR3 length equals 14 residues. CDR3 loop: CACSNWDTNTEAFF. CDR3 bases: TGTGCCTGCTCGAACTGGGACACGAACACTGAAGCTTTCTTT.

This clonotype was detected a few times. The chain employs TRBV5-5 and TRBJ1-3; TRBD1 might be the D (5 bases). The CDR3 totals 16 residues. Germline V gene sequence: CDR1 SGHKS, CDR2 YYEKEE (reference sequence). V was clipped by 5 bases and J by 3 bases, with 18 bases between them. CDR3 bases: TGTGCCAGCAGTTTCTCTACGTGGACACTTGGAAACACCATATATTTT. Amino acid sequence: CASSFSTWTLGNTIYF.

The rearrangement joins TRBV7-9 to TRBJ2-3; no clear D. The germline V gene has CDR1 SEHNR and CDR2 FQNEAQ (reference sequence). This CDR3 comprises 15 residues. Trimming pared 4 bases from V and 0 bases from J, leaving 11 bases between. CDR3 nucleotide sequence: TGTGCCAGCAGCTCGAGTGTCTCTAGCACAGATACGCAGTATTTT. It yields the protein CASSSSVSSTDTQYF.

The chain links TRBV5-6 to TRBJ2-1; 9 bases map to TRBD2. This CDR3 comprises 16 residues. The ends lost 0 bases at V and 7 bases at J; junction bases unmatched: 8. The germline CDR1 and CDR2 sequences are SGHDT and YYEEEE. The CDR3 DNA reads TGTGCCAGCAGCTTGGTCCCTAGCGGGATAGGGAATGAGCAGTTCTTC. It specifies CASSLVPSGIGNEQFF.

Comment on this clonotype: The CDR3 ends on some other residue instead of the conserved phenylalanine or tryptophan, so this is likely a read error. The gene calls are TRBV6-5 and TRBJ2-2; D is ambiguous. Germline lookup yields CDR1 MNHEY and CDR2 SVGAGI. The CDR3 loop spans 14 amino acids. Trimming took off 2 bases at V and 6 bases at J, with 10 bases between the two ends. Here the CDR3 DNA reads TGTGCCAGCAGTTACCCCGGATCGGCCGGGGAGCTGTTTTTG. Its protein is CASSYPGSAGELFL.

This clonotype was seen a few times. The chain has TRBV7-2 and TRBJ2-7; 8 nucleotides align to TRBD2. V dropped 1 base and J dropped 2; count of bases not matched to a gene: 4. The CDR3 has 15 amino acids. Germline CDR1 SGHTA, CDR2 FQGNSA. CDR3 sequence: CASSLVSGDTYEQYF. The CDR3 DNA reads TGTGCCAGCAGCTTAGTTAGCGGGGACACCTACGAGCAGTACTTC.

This clonotype was detected only a few times. CDR3 sequence reads: CASSFEGPRTDTQYF. The CDR3, as DNA: TGTGCCAGCAGTTTCGAGGGCCCCCGCACAGATACGCAGTATTTT. The V call is TRBV12-3 or TRBV12-4, the J call TRBJ2-3, with TRBD2 as a possible D gene (5 bases). V lost 3 bases, J lost 1 base, and 11 bases lay in between. The CDR3 contains 15 residues.

The chain recombines TRBV4-2 with TRBJ2-1; D possibly uses TRBD1 or TRBD2 (5 bases each). Germline loops: CDR1 LGHNA, CDR2 YNFKEQ. V was clipped by 4 bases and J by 5 bases, with 24 bases between them. The CDR3 loop spans 18 amino acids. The chain's CDR3 is CASSRKRLNRDRHNEQFF. DNA for the CDR3: TGTGCCAGCAGCCGTAAACGCCTAAACCGGGACCGTCACAATGAGCAGTTCTTC.

The V call is TRBV3-1, the J call TRBJ2-5; possible D gene TRBD1, 6 bases. The V end lost 1 base, the J end lost 7 bases, and 16 bases lay between the germline ends. This CDR3 is built from 15 residues. Germline values: CDR1 LGHDT, CDR2 YNNKEL (reference sequence). CDR3 coding DNA: TGTGCCAGCAGCCAAGTGTCAGGGGCTGTGGGGACCCAGTACTTC. Protein product: CASSQVSGAVGTQYF.

This clonotype was seen ten or more times. This chain links TRBV10-3 with TRBJ2-2; possibly TRBD1 or TRBD2 for D (5 bases each). With 8 bases removed from V and 8 bases from J, the gap between germline ends came to 15 bases. The CDR3 extends over 13 amino acids. Germline V gene sequence: CDR1 ENHRY, CDR2 SYGVKD. CDR3 coding DNA: TGTGCCATCCGGGACGTCCAAGGGGGGGAGCTGTTTTTT. Protein sequence: CAIRDVQGGELFF.